The 21 T cell receptor beta chains given below trace back to one sample, sequenced in a study of regulatory T cells in long-lasting Graves disease. In building TCR beta libraries, iRepertoire HTBI primers were used together with Arm-PCR of CDR3 regions. TCRdb re-called the multiplex PCR reads with MiXCR, one entry per CDR3 protein. The sample lists about 500,000 distinct CDR3 sequences; 12% were seen once. Documented time point: newly diagnosed GD, antithyroid drugs for less than 3 months. PBMC RNA served as the TCR library source. These data were likewise used in another study, on T cells in Graves' hyperthyroidism and ophthalmopathy.

Specimen: peripheral blood mononuclear cells (PBMCs), collected at new diagnosis, from a patient treated with antithyroid drugs. These receptors were taken from a woman aged 30 to 39 with Graves disease.

This clonotype was seen repeatedly, ten times or more. This chain connects TRBV7-8 to TRBJ2-7; D perhaps matches TRBD1 (5 bases). The V end lost 1 base, the J end lost 3 bases, and 22 bases lay between the germline ends. The CDR3 consists of 18 residues. Germline lookup yields CDR1 SGHVS and CDR2 FQNEAQ. In nucleotides, the CDR3 is TGTGCCAGCAGCTTAGTAAGGTTAAGGACATCAAACCGCTACGAGCAGTACTTC. Translated: CASSLVRLRTSNRYEQYF.

This clonotype was counted many times. The chain is built from TRBV2 and TRBJ1-2; D is ambiguous. The CDR3 is made up of 12 amino acids. Trimming left V 6 bases short and J 5 bases short, with 10 bases between. In germline, CDR1 is SNHLY, CDR2 FYNNEI. This chain's CDR3 is CASRPLGYGYTF. Written as DNA, the CDR3 is TGTGCCAGCAGACCCCTGGGGTATGGCTACACCTTC.

This clonotype was detected ten times or more. This rearrangement joins TRBV28 to TRBJ2-6; no clear D gene. CDR3 length: 15 residues. In germline, CDR1 is MDHEN, CDR2 SYDVKM. Trimming pared 6 bases from V and 0 bases from J, leaving 9 bases between. In DNA form, the CDR3 reads TGTGCCAGCAGCCCCGTAGGCTCTGGGGCCAACGTCCTGACTTTC. Translation: CASSPVGSGANVLTF. The whole variable domain, filled in from reference TRBV28 and TRBJ2-6, reads DVKVTQSSRYLVKRTGEKVFLECVQDMDHENMFWYRQDPGLGLRLIYFSYDVKMKEKGDIPEGYSVSREKKERFSLILESASTNQTSMYLCASSPVGSGANVLTFGAGSRLTVL.

The J gene is TRBJ2-2, the V gene TRBV19; D possibly matches TRBD1 or TRBD2 (7 bases each). CDR1 LNHDA and CDR2 SQIVND come from the germline V gene (reference sequence). Trimming pared 7 bases from V and 4 bases from J, leaving 16 bases between. This CDR3 region has 15 residues. The CDR3 here is CASTQGGRVTGELFF. In DNA, the CDR3 is TGTGCCAGTACCCAGGGGGGGCGGGTCACCGGGGAGCTGTTTTTT.

This clonotype was seen repeatedly, ten times or more. J is TRBJ1-5 and V is TRBV6-2 or TRBV6-3; 9 bases are a match to TRBD1. V dropped 5 bases and J dropped 7; count of bases not matched to a gene: 12. CDR3 length: 16 residues. CDR1 MNHEY and CDR2 SVGEGT come from the germline V gene. The CDR3 loop is CASSRRQGVSLQPQHF. CDR3 coding DNA: TGTGCCAGCAGTCGCAGACAGGGGGTGAGTTTACAGCCCCAGCATTTT.

This clonotype was seen a handful of times. The chain joins TRBV27 to TRBJ2-1, with TRBD2 identical over 9 bases. Germline-derived CDR1 and CDR2 are MNHEY and SMNVEV (reference sequence). The junction had 8 bases not matched to a gene; V was cut back by 2 bases and J by 6 bases. CDR3 length: 16 amino acids. Here the CDR3 reads CASSLAPLAGPNEQFF. The CDR3 region has the DNA TGTGCCAGCAGTTTAGCTCCCCTAGCGGGACCCAATGAGCAGTTCTTC.

In its sample, this clonotype was seen many times. The genes are TRBV19 and TRBJ2-7; D uncertain. V shed 0 bases and J shed 6 bases, with 12 bases lying between them. This CDR3 contains 14 residues. CDR1 is LNHDA, CDR2 SQIVND, per germline (reference sequence). The CDR3 is CASSIDPRSREQYF. The DNA of the CDR3 is TGTGCCAGTAGTATAGACCCCCGGAGTCGCGAGCAGTACTTC.

This clonotype was counted ten times or more. The chain is built from TRBV2 and TRBJ2-2, with unresolved D. CDR3 length: 15 residues. The germline gives CDR1 SNHLY, CDR2 FYNNEI. The V and J ends lost 6 bases and 6 bases respectively, with 17 bases between them. The CDR3 bases are TGTGCCAGCAGGGCGGTACTACCAGACGCCGGGGAGCTGTTTTTT. Its protein product is CASRAVLPDAGELFF.

This clonotype was counted many times. This chain connects TRBV5-1 to TRBJ2-7; the match to TRBD2 covers 8 bases. Trimming removed 1 base from V and 5 bases from J; junction bases left unmatched: 8. CDR3 length: 15 amino acids. In germline, CDR1 is SGHRS, CDR2 YFSETQ. The CDR3 nucleotides read TGCGCCAGCAGCTTGAGAAGCGGGAGTCTCCACGAGCAGTACTTC. This gives the protein CASSLRSGSLHEQYF.

Comments on this clonotype: It may be a read error: a sequence one base away is much more abundant. This rearrangement joins TRBV27 to TRBJ2-3; possibly TRBD2 for D (5 bases). Trimming shortened V by 5 bases and J by 2 bases, and 17 bases separated the two germline ends. Germline assignment: CDR1 MNHEY and CDR2 SMNVEV (reference sequence). CDR3 length: 16 amino acids. CDR3 DNA sequence: TGTGCCAGCAGTGACCCTACCCTAGCAGCCACAGATACGCAGTATTTT. Translation gives CASSDPTLAATDTQYF.

The genes are TRBV27 and TRBJ1-6, with a weak D call TRBD1 (5 bases). V lost 2 bases and J lost 9, with 11 bases in between. The CDR3 length is 14 residues. Germline CDR1 and CDR2: MNHEY and SMNVEV (reference sequence). CDR3 sequence reads: CASSLGVGGSPLHF. As DNA, the CDR3 is TGTGCCAGCAGTTTAGGCGTGGGGGGTTCACCCCTCCACTTT.

The rearrangement links TRBV29-1 to TRBJ1-2, with D perhaps TRBD1 (5 bases). Germline CDR1 is SQVTM and CDR2 is ANQGSEA. The CDR3 has 12 residues. Trimming removed 4 bases at V and 1 base at J, with 7 bases between. CDR3 residues: CSVAGLNYGYTF. The CDR3 nucleotides read TGCAGCGTTGCGGGGCTTAACTATGGCTACACCTTC.

This clonotype was picked up many times. This chain uses TRBV27 with TRBJ2-7; the D gene is possibly TRBD2 (6 bases). The CDR3 has 13 residues. With 0 bases removed from V and 6 bases from J, the gap between germline ends came to 9 bases. The germline gives CDR1 MNHEY, CDR2 SMNVEV (reference sequence). The CDR3, as DNA: TGTGCCAGCAGTTTATCGGAGGGCTTCGAGCAGTACTTC. Its translation is CASSLSEGFEQYF.

This clonotype was detected ten times or more. The chain has TRBV20-1 and TRBJ2-7; D tentatively reads TRBD1 or TRBD2 (5 bases each). This CDR3 has 15 amino acids. V was clipped by 3 bases and J by 5 bases, with 20 bases between them. Germline CDR1 and CDR2: DFQATT and SNEGSKA (reference sequence). DNA for the CDR3: TGCAGTGCTAGGGGGCCCTGGGGGAGAGGAAACGAGCAGTACTTC. This translates into CSARGPWGRGNEQYF.

This clonotype was counted at least ten times. The V gene is TRBV28, the J gene TRBJ2-4; no clear D gene. Between the trimmed V and J ends, which lost 6 bases and 7 bases, there was a span of 13 bases. The germline V gene has CDR1 MDHEN and CDR2 SYDVKM. The CDR3 is made up of 13 amino acids. The CDR3 reads CASRRTVPNIQYF. The CDR3 DNA is TGTGCCAGCAGACGGACCGTCCCGAACATTCAGTACTTC.

This clonotype was seen ten or more times. The chain employs TRBV6-1 and TRBJ2-2, with 10 nucleotides matching TRBD2. The germline gives CDR1 MNHNS, CDR2 SASEGT. J lost 4 bases, V lost 6 bases, and 11 bases had no gene match. There are 17 residues in the CDR3. In DNA, the CDR3 is TGTGCCAGCAGGGAACTAGCGGGAAGGCCGGGCACCGGGGAGCTGTTTTTT. Its protein is CASRELAGRPGTGELFF.

This clonotype has at least ten counts. V and J are TRBV10-3 and TRBJ2-7; D remains unclear. There are 12 residues in the CDR3. The V end lost 3 bases, the J end lost 4 bases, and 7 bases lay between the germline ends. Germline values: CDR1 ENHRY, CDR2 SYGVKD. The CDR3, as DNA: TGTGCCATCAGTGACGACAAGTACGAGCAGTACTTC. It is translated as CAISDDKYEQYF.

This clonotype was seen many times. V gene TRBV29-1 combines with J gene TRBJ1-1; D not certain. Germline V lookup: CDR1 SQVTM, CDR2 ANQGSEA. The CDR3 is 13 amino acids. V lost 5 bases and J lost 4, with 14 bases in between. Here the CDR3 reads CSVRRPAGTEAFF. CDR3 bases: TGCAGCGTTCGGAGACCCGCGGGCACTGAAGCTTTCTTT.

The chain links TRBV2 to TRBJ1-2, with no clear D. The V gene lost 6 bases and the J gene lost 4 bases, with 15 bases spanning the gap. Germline CDR1 and CDR2: SNHLY and FYNNEI. This CDR3 region has 14 residues. DNA of the CDR3: TGTGCCAGCAGCAAAATATCGGAGTCCTATGGCTACACCTTC. It encodes CASSKISESYGYTF.

This clonotype was observed at least ten times. The chain joins TRBV2 to TRBJ2-7; 11 bases are a match to TRBD1. This CDR3 spans 15 amino acids. Germline-derived CDR1 and CDR2 are SNHLY and FYNNEI. The V gene end was trimmed by 5 bases and the J gene end by 7 bases; junction bases not matched to a gene: 10. The CDR3 DNA is TGTGCCAGCAGTACCGGACAGGGGGCGAGCAGGGAGCAGTACTTC. Its translation: CASSTGQGASREQYF.

This clonotype was counted ten times or more. The rearrangement joins TRBV19 to TRBJ1-5; 10 positions match TRBD1. After removal of 6 bases from V and 4 bases from J, the junction contained 21 bases not matched to a gene. CDR3 length: 20 residues. The germline CDR1 and CDR2 sequences are LNHDA and SQIVND (reference sequence). For the CDR3, the DNA is TGTGCCAGTAGCCCTTTCGTGACAGGGGGCGGTGGGAGACGGAATCAGCCCCAGCATTTT. Protein: CASSPFVTGGGGRRNQPQHF.